The clone carrying this T cell receptor (beta chain) was observed a few times. The sample belongs to a study of blood T cell repertoires in COVID-19. Per the original data handling: Amplifying reference gene primers gave estimates of nucleated cell counts. The repertoire was sequenced with immunoSEQ multiplex PCR; TCRdb's copy has only in-frame clones and lacks some. The DNA was the basis for D and trimming; V, J and clone size are from that table. Among roughly 110,000 clones listed, 65% to 80% were seen once. V shed 5 bases, J shed 8 bases, and the junction held 12 bases outside the gene matches. The CDR3 contains 16 residues. Germline CDR1 reads SGHTA; CDR2 reads FQGTGA.

The TCR was taken from a man aged 65-85 years with acute or convalescent COVID-19. V usage is TRBV7-3 and J usage is TRBJ1-6; 7 bases agree with TRBD1. Sample: peripheral blood. CDR3 sequence: CASSPRPGQKYSPLHF. The CDR3 nucleotides are TGTGCCAGCAGCCCTCGCCCGGGACAGAAGTATTCACCCCTCCACTTT. Full variable domain (missing parts from reference TRBV7-3 and TRBJ1-6): GAGVSQTPSNKVTEKGKYVELRCDPISGHTALYWYRQSLGQGPEFLIYFQGTGAADDSGLPNDRFFAVRPEGSVSTLKIQRTERGDSAVYLCASSPRPGQKYSPLHFGNGTRLTVT.